The present TCR beta chain was sequenced within a study of T cells in Graves' hyperthyroidism and ophthalmopathy. RNA transcripts were the template for amplifying TCR beta CDR3 regions. The HTBI primer set drove a first-round RT-PCR of the TCR CDR3. TCRdb redid the calling of the multiplex PCR reads with MiXCR, one entry per CDR3 protein. In the table there are about 320,000 distinct CDR3 sequences, 15% to 20% of which are singletons. From germline, CDR1 is MGHDK and CDR2 SYGVNS. This CDR3 contains 12 residues. V lost 10 bases, J lost 2 bases, and 5 bases stayed unmatched. A lack of ophthalmopathy progression within 18 months defined stable Graves' hyperthyroidism. Thyroid ultrasound and orbital computed tomography, with clinical symptoms and serum thyroxine and TRAb, informed diagnoses.

Sequenced: blood. The clonotype was recovered from a young man with Graves' hyperthyroidism. The chain joins TRBV25-1 to TRBJ2-7; 7 bases match TRBD2. CDR3 loop: CATEGGTYEQYF. The CDR3 coding sequence is TGTGCCACGGAGGGAGGGACCTACGAGCAGTACTTC.